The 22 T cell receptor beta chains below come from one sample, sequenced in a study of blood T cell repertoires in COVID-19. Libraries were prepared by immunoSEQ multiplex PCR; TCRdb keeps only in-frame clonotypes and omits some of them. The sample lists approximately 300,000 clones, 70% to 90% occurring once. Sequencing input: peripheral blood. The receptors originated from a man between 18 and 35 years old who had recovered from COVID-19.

The CDR3 nucleotides are TGTGCCAGCAGCCAAACAGCCTACAATGAGCAGTTCTTC. Protein sequence: CASSQTAYNEQFF. The rearrangement joins TRBV14 to TRBJ2-1; no clear D. CDR1 SGHDN and CDR2 FVKESK come from the germline V gene. The CDR3 totals 13 residues. With 2 bases removed from V and 2 bases from J, the gap between germline ends came to 4 bases.

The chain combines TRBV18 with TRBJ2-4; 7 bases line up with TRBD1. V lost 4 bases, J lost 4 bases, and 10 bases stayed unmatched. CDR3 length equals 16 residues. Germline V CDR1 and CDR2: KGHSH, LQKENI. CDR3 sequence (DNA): TGTGCCAGCTCACTAACCCCCGGGACAGATAAAAACATTCAGTACTTC. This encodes CASSLTPGTDKNIQYF.

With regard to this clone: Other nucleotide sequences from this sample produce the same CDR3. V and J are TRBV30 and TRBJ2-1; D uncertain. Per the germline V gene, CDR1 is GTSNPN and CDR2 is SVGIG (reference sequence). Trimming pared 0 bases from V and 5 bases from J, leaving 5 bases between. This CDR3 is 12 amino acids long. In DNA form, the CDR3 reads TGTGCCTGGAGTGTATCCGACAATGAGCAGTTCTTC. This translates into CAWSVSDNEQFF.

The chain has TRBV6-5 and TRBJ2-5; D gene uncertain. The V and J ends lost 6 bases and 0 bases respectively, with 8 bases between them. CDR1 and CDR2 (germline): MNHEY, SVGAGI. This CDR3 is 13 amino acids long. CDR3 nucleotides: TGTGCCAGCAGGGAGACGTACCAAGAGACCCAGTACTTC. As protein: CASRETYQETQYF.

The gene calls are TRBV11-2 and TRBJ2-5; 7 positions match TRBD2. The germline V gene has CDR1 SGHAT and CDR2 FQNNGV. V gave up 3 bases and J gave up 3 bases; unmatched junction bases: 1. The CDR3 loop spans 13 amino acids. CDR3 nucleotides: TGTGCCAGCAGCTTGGGAGGGAAAGAGACCCAGTACTTC. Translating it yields CASSLGGKETQYF. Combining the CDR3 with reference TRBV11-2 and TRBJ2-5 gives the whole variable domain EAGVAQSPRYKIIEKRQSVAFWCNPISGHATLYWYQQILGQGPKLLIQFQNNGVVDDSQLPKDRFSAERLKGVDSTLKIQPAKLEDSAVYLCASSLGGKETQYFGPGTRLLVL.

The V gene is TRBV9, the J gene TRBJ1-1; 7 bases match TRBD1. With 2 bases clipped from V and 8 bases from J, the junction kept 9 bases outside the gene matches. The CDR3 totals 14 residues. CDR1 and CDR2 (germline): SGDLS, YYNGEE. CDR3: CASSVGPGTDEAFF. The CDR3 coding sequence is TGTGCCAGCAGCGTTGGCCCCGGGACAGACGAAGCTTTCTTT.

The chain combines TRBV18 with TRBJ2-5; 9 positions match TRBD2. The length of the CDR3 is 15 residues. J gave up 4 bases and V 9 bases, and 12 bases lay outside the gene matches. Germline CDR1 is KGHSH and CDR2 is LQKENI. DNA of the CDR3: TGTGCCAGTTCCTGGAATACAGCGGGAGGAGAGACCCAGTACTTC. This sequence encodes CASSWNTAGGETQYF.

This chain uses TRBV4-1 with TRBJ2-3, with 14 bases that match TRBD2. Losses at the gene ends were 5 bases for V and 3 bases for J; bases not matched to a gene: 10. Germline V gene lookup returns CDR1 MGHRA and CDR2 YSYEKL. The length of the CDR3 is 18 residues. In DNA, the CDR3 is TGCGCCAGCAGCTACCCGCTTGGGACTAGCGGGAGAACAGATACGCAGTATTTT. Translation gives CASSYPLGTSGRTDTQYF.

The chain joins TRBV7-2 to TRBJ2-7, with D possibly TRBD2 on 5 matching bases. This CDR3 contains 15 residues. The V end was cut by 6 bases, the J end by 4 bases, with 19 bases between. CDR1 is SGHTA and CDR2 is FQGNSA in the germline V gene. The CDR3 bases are TGTGCCAGCAGTCCTAGCCTTCCCTTAACGTACGAGCAGTACTTC. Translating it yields CASSPSLPLTYEQYF.

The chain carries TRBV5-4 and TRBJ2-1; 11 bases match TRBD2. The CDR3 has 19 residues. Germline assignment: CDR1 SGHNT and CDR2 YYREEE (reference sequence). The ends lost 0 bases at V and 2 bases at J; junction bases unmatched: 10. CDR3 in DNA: TGTGCCAGCAGCTTGGCCAATCGGGGACTAGCGGTAACCTACAATGAGCAGTTCTTC. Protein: CASSLANRGLAVTYNEQFF.

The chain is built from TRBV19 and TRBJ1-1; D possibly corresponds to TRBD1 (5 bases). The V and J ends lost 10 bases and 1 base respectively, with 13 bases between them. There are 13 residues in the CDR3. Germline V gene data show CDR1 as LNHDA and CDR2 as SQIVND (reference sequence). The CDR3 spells CATGDYGNTEAFF. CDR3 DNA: TGTGCCACCGGGGACTATGGGAACACTGAAGCTTTCTTT.

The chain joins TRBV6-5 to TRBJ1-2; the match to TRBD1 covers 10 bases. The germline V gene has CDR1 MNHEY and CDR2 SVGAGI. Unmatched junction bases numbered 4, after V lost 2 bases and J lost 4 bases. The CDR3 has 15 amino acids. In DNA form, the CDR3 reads TGTGCCAGCAGTTACGACAGGGGGCTCAGCTATGGCTACACCTTC. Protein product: CASSYDRGLSYGYTF.

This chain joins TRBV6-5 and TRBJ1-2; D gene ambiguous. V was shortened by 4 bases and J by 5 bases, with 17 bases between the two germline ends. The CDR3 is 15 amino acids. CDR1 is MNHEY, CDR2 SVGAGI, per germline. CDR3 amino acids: CASSSIWDEGYGYTF. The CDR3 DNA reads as TGTGCCAGCAGTTCTATCTGGGATGAGGGTTATGGCTACACCTTC.

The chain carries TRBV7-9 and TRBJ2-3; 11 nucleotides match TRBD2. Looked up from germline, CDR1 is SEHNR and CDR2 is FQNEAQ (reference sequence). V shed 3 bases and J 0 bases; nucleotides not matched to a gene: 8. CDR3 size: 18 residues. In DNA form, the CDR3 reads TGTGCCAGCAGCTTTGAGACTAGCGGGACGGGGAGCACAGATACGCAGTATTTT. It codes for CASSFETSGTGSTDTQYF.

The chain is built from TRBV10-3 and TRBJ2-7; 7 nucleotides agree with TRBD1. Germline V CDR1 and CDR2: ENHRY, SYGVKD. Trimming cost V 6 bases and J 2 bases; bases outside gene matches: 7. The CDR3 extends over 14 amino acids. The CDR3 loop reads CAISRGQGAYEQYF. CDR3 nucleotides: TGTGCCATCAGCCGAGGTCAGGGGGCCTACGAGCAGTACTTC.

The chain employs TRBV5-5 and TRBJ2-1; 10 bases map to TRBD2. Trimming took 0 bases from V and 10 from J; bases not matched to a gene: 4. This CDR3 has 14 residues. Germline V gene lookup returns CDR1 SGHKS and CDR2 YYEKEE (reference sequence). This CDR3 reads CASSLVPSGGEQFF. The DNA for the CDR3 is TGTGCCAGCAGCTTGGTCCCTAGCGGGGGCGAGCAGTTCTTC.

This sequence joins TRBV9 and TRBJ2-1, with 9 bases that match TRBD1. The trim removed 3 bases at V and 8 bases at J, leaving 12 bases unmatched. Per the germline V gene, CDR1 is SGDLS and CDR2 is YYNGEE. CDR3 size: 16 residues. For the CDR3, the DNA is TGTGCCAGCAGCGCAGACTCTGGACAGGGGATCGATGAGCAGTTCTTC. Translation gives CASSADSGQGIDEQFF.

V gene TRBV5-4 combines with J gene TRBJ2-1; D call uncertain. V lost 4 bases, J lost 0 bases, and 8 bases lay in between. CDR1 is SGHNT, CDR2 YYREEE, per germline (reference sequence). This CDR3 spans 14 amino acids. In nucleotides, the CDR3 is TGTGCCAGCAGCCACAGTAGCTCCTACAATGAGCAGTTCTTC. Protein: CASSHSSSYNEQFF.

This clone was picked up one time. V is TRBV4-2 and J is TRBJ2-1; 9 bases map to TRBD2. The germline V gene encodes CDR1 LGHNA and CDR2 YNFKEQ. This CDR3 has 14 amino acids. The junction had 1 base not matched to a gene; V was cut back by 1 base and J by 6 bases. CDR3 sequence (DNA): TGTGCCAGCAGCCAAGGCGGGAGGGCCAATGAGCAGTTCTTC. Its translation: CASSQGGRANEQFF.

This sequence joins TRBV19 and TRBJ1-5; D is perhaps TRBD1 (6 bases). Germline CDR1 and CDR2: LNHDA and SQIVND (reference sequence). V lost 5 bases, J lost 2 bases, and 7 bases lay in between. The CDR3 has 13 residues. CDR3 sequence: CASSPGGNQPQHF. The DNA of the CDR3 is TGTGCCAGTAGTCCAGGGGGCAATCAGCCCCAGCATTTT.

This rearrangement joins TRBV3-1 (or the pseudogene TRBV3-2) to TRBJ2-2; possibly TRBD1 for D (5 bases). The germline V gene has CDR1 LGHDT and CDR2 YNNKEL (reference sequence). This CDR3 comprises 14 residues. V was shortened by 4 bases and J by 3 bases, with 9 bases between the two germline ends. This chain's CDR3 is CASSPRADTGELFF. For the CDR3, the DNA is TGTGCCAGCAGCCCCAGGGCTGACACCGGGGAGCTGTTTTTT.

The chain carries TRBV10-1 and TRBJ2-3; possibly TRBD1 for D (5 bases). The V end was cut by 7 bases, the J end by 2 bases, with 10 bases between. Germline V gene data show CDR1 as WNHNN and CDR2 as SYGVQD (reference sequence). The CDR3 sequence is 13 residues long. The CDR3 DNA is TGCGCCAGCAAGGGGCAGAACACAGATACGCAGTATTTT. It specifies CASKGQNTDTQYF.